The 26 T cell receptor beta chains below all came from one sample that was sequenced in a study of blood T cell repertoires in COVID-19. Profiling relied on immunoSEQ multiplex PCR, and the TCRdb table lists in-frame clones only, not all of them. The sample shows fewer than 350,000 clones, around 88% of them seen only once. The material sequenced was PBMCs or T cells enriched from blood (not recorded which). The receptors here all came from a woman between 35 and 50 years old who had recovered from COVID-19.

The V gene is TRBV28, the J gene TRBJ2-7, with D tentatively TRBD1 (5 bases). This CDR3 has 14 amino acids. V dropped 6 bases and J dropped 3 bases, with 15 bases sitting between them. Looked up from germline, CDR1 is MDHEN and CDR2 is SYDVKM. This CDR3 reads CASRNSDTVYEQYF. DNA of the CDR3: TGTGCCAGCAGGAATTCGGACACAGTCTACGAGCAGTACTTC.

This rearrangement joins TRBV7-9 to TRBJ1-6; a possible D gene is TRBD1 (6 bases). The CDR3 has 13 amino acids. Germline CDR1 is SEHNR and CDR2 is FQNEAQ (reference sequence). Deletions cut 6 bases from V and 4 bases from J, with 7 bases between. CDR3 region: CASRDSYNSPLHF. The CDR3 DNA reads as TGTGCCAGCAGGGACAGTTATAATTCACCCCTCCACTTT.

The V gene is TRBV28, the J gene TRBJ1-5; 7 bases are shared with TRBD1. Germline CDR1 MDHEN, CDR2 SYDVKM. The CDR3 covers 15 residues. V gave up 6 bases and J gave up 5 bases; unmatched junction bases: 10. The CDR3 sequence: CASSKTTGWDQPQHF. The DNA of the CDR3 is TGTGCCAGCAGCAAAACGACAGGGTGGGATCAGCCCCAGCATTTT.

This chain links TRBV30 with TRBJ2-1, with D maybe TRBD1 (6 bases). The CDR3 covers 13 residues. V lost 5 bases and J 2 bases, leaving 10 bases between the germline ends. Looked up from germline, CDR1 is GTSNPN and CDR2 is SVGIG (reference sequence). Here the CDR3 reads CAWSTGPYNEQFF. In DNA, the CDR3 is TGTGCCTGGTCGACAGGACCCTACAATGAGCAGTTCTTC. Filled out from reference TRBV30 and TRBJ2-1, the complete variable domain reads SQTIHQWPATLVQPVGSPLSLECTVEGTSNPNLYWYRQAAGRGLQLLFYSVGIGQISSEVPQNLSASRPQDRQFILSSKKLLLSDSGFYLCAWSTGPYNEQFFGPGTRLTVL.

The rearrangement joins TRBV28 to TRBJ1-3; weak D call: TRBD1 (6 bases). V lost 3 bases to trimming and J lost 7 bases, with 10 bases between them. Per germline, CDR1 MDHEN and CDR2 SYDVKM. The length of the CDR3 is 13 residues. The CDR3 region has the DNA TGTGCCAGCAGTTTCGGGCAGGGGAACACCATATATTTT. Translation gives CASSFGQGNTIYF.

The rearrangement uses TRBV7-2 and TRBJ2-1, with 10 bases fitting TRBD2. Unmatched junction bases numbered 9, after V lost 4 bases and J lost 9 bases. The CDR3 covers 15 residues. Germline CDR1 and CDR2: SGHTA and FQGNSA. The CDR3 reads CASSSRAGGPGEQFF. CDR3 sequence (DNA): TGTGCCAGCAGCTCCAGAGCGGGAGGGCCGGGTGAGCAGTTCTTC.

The chain links TRBV9 to TRBJ2-5; D is undetermined. The V gene lost 0 bases and the J gene lost 5 bases, with 8 bases spanning the gap. Germline V gene data show CDR1 as SGDLS and CDR2 as YYNGEE. CDR3 length: 13 amino acids. The CDR3 sequence: CASSVEMRETQYF. The CDR3 nucleotides read TGTGCCAGCAGCGTAGAGATGCGGGAGACCCAGTACTTC.

V and J are TRBV30 and TRBJ1-2; 7 bases align to TRBD1. The CDR3 length is 14 residues. Germline CDR1 is GTSNPN and CDR2 is SVGIG (reference sequence). J gave up 4 bases and V 7 bases, and 12 bases lay outside the gene matches. The CDR3 DNA follows: TGTGCCTTAGACCGGGGCAGGGGGTCCTATGGCTACACCTTC. It codes for CALDRGRGSYGYTF.

This clone was observed a handful of times. The J gene is TRBJ2-1, the V gene TRBV16; TRBD2 agrees at 16 bases. CDR3 size: 19 residues. V lost 2 bases and J lost 4; bases outside the gene matches: 8. The germline V gene encodes CDR1 KGHSY and CDR2 FQNENV. The CDR3 DNA sequence: TGTGCCAGCAGCCAAGGTGGGACTAGCGGGAGGGCCGTTTACAATGAGCAGTTCTTC. This encodes CASSQGGTSGRAVYNEQFF.

The chain links TRBV12-3 or TRBV12-4 to TRBJ1-1; D is undetermined. The CDR3 is 13 amino acids. V was trimmed by 6 bases and J by 0 bases, leaving 8 bases between them. The CDR3 DNA reads TGTGCCAGCAGAACGGCGGTGAACACTGAAGCTTTCTTT. It codes for CASRTAVNTEAFF.

J is TRBJ2-5 and V is TRBV7-3, with D perhaps TRBD1 (5 bases). V was cut by 4 bases and J by 5 bases, with 11 bases left in between. The germline V gene has CDR1 SGHTA and CDR2 FQGTGA. The CDR3 length is 13 residues. CDR3 in DNA: TGTGCCAGCAGCTGGAAGGGGATGGAGACCCAGTACTTC. This translates into CASSWKGMETQYF.

The chain is built from TRBV2 and TRBJ2-7; 12 bases are shared with TRBD2. Germline V gene sequence: CDR1 SNHLY, CDR2 FYNNEI. The CDR3 consists of 16 residues. V shed 7 bases, J shed 7 bases, and the junction held 14 bases outside the gene matches. The CDR3 loop is CASNLGLAGPQSEQYF. The CDR3 DNA reads TGTGCCAGCAACCTAGGACTAGCGGGACCCCAGAGTGAGCAGTACTTC.

J is TRBJ2-7 and V is TRBV7-8; TRBD1 matches at 8 bases. This CDR3 comprises 15 residues. V dropped 5 bases and J dropped 2; count of bases not matched to a gene: 8. CDR1 is SGHVS, CDR2 FQNEAQ, per germline. CDR3 bases: TGTGCCAGCAGCGCCCAGGGACAGGAAACCTACGAGCAGTACTTC. This encodes CASSAQGQETYEQYF. The full variable domain, with the rest looked up from reference TRBV7-8 and TRBJ2-7, is GAGVSQSPRYKVAKRGQDVALRCDPISGHVSLFWYQQALGQGPEFLTYFQNEAQLDKSGLPSDRFFAERPEGSVSTLKIQRTQQEDSAVYLCASSAQGQETYEQYFGPGTRLTVT.

This clone was counted between two and nine times. This chain uses TRBV3-1 (or the pseudogene TRBV3-2) with TRBJ2-5; D is possibly TRBD1 (5 bases). The CDR3 is 12 amino acids. CDR1 and CDR2 from the germline V gene are LGHDT and YNNKEL (reference sequence). Trimming removed 4 bases from V and 5 bases from J, with 8 bases in between. The CDR3 nucleotides are TGTGCCAGCAGCCCCAGGGATGAGACCCAGTACTTC. Translation: CASSPRDETQYF.

The rearrangement links TRBV30 to TRBJ1-1, with D perhaps matching TRBD1 (6 bases). This CDR3 comprises 14 residues. The germline CDR1 and CDR2 sequences are GTSNPN and SVGIG (reference sequence). V was cut by 0 bases and J by 0 bases, with 8 bases left in between. CDR3 coding DNA: TGTGCCTGGAGTGTAAGGGACATGAACACTGAAGCTTTCTTT. Translating gives CAWSVRDMNTEAFF. The entire variable domain, with the rest obtained from reference TRBV30 and TRBJ1-1, is as follows: SQTIHQWPATLVQPVGSPLSLECTVEGTSNPNLYWYRQAAGRGLQLLFYSVGIGQISSEVPQNLSASRPQDRQFILSSKKLLLSDSGFYLCAWSVRDMNTEAFFGQGTRLTVV.

Remarks on this clone: Distinct nucleotide sequences in the sample also encode this CDR3. The chain combines TRBV6-5 with TRBJ1-1; no firm D call. CDR3 length: 14 amino acids. Trimming removed 2 bases at V and 1 base at J, with 8 bases between. The germline V gene encodes CDR1 MNHEY and CDR2 SVGAGI. The CDR3 reads CASSYEGGNTEAFF. The DNA of the CDR3 is TGTGCCAGCAGTTACGAGGGCGGGAACACTGAAGCTTTCTTT.

The chain recombines TRBV15 with TRBJ2-2, with 11 bases that match TRBD1. Trimming took 4 bases from V and 10 from J; bases not matched to a gene: 2. The CDR3 consists of 13 residues. CDR1 and CDR2 from the germline V gene are LNHNV and YYDKDF (reference sequence). The CDR3 coding sequence is TGTGCCACCAGCAAGGACAGGGGGCTGGAGCTGTTTTTT. Its translation: CATSKDRGLELFF.

V gene TRBV7-6 combines with J gene TRBJ2-5; 10 bases are shared with TRBD1. The CDR3 is 15 residues long. The V segment lost 8 bases and the J segment 3 bases; nucleotides outside the gene matches: 9. Germline lookup yields CDR1 SGHVS and CDR2 FNYEAQ. CDR3 coding DNA: TGTGCCAGCTCCTTCCCCGGGACAGGGGAAGAGACCCAGTACTTC. Protein product: CASSFPGTGEETQYF.

The rearrangement uses TRBV10-2 and TRBJ1-1, with D unresolved. Germline V gene lookup returns CDR1 WSHSY and CDR2 SAAADI. The CDR3 covers 14 residues. Trimming shortened V by 0 bases and J by 3 bases, and 8 bases separated the two germline ends. The CDR3: CASSESWEDTEAFF. CDR3 DNA sequence: TGCGCCAGCAGTGAGTCTTGGGAGGACACTGAAGCTTTCTTT.

In this sample, this clone turned up once. This chain connects TRBV2 to TRBJ2-3, with 8 bases that match TRBD1. The CDR3 is made up of 15 amino acids. V gave up 2 bases and J gave up 3 bases; unmatched junction bases: 4. CDR1 is SNHLY, CDR2 FYNNEI, per germline. The CDR3 coding sequence is TGTGCCAGCAGTGAACTCACAGGGGGTACAGATACGCAGTATTTT. It translates to CASSELTGGTDTQYF.

The chain has TRBV5-4 and TRBJ2-3; perhaps TRBD2 as D (5 bases). Trimming pared 4 bases from V and 8 bases from J, leaving 23 bases between. Germline V CDR1 and CDR2: SGHNT, YYREEE (reference sequence). CDR3 length: 16 amino acids. CDR3 sequence: CASSEASSPNQRTQYF. The CDR3, as DNA: TGTGCCAGCAGCGAAGCTAGCTCCCCAAATCAACGTACGCAGTATTTT.

The J gene is TRBJ2-7, the V gene TRBV2, with a possible D match to TRBD1 (6 bases). The V gene's germline CDR1 is SNHLY and CDR2 FYNNEI. V gave up 0 bases and J gave up 5 bases, with 20 bases separating them. The CDR3 consists of 17 residues. The CDR3 DNA reads TGTGCCAGCAGTGAAGCGCTTCTTGGGCAGGGGTTGGACGAGCAGTACTTC. Translated, it gives CASSEALLGQGLDEQYF.

The chain carries TRBV7-6 and TRBJ1-3; 7 nucleotides match TRBD1. Germline trimming cut 5 bases from V and 4 bases from J; bases unmatched to any gene: 8. Germline V gives CDR1 SGHVS, CDR2 FNYEAQ. The CDR3 extends over 15 amino acids. Written as DNA, the CDR3 is TGTGCCAGCAGCCCGGACAGGACGAGAGGAAACACCATATATTTT. Its translation is CASSPDRTRGNTIYF. The whole variable domain, remainder taken from reference TRBV7-6 and TRBJ1-3, is GAGVSQSPRYKVTKRGQDVALRCDPISGHVSLYWYRQALGQGPEFLTYFNYEAQQDKSGLPNDRFSAERPEGSISTLTIQRTEQRDSAMYRCASSPDRTRGNTIYFGEGSWLTVV.

This chain uses TRBV28 with TRBJ1-1; D unresolved. V was trimmed by 5 bases and J by 3 bases, leaving 7 bases between them. The length of the CDR3 is 12 residues. From germline, CDR1 is MDHEN and CDR2 SYDVKM. CDR3 DNA sequence: TGTGCCAGCAGTCCCATCCACACTGAAGCTTTCTTT. Residues: CASSPIHTEAFF.

The chain uses TRBV5-6 and TRBJ2-5, with D possibly being TRBD1 (5 bases). Trimming took off 1 base at V and 0 bases at J, with 7 bases between the two ends. The germline V gene encodes CDR1 SGHDT and CDR2 YYEEEE. CDR3 length: 14 residues. The CDR3 reads CASSLTGNQETQYF. The CDR3 DNA reads TGTGCCAGCAGCTTGACAGGTAACCAAGAGACCCAGTACTTC. Based on the CDR3 plus reference TRBV5-6 and TRBJ2-5, the full variable domain is DAGVTQSPTHLIKTRGQQVTLRCSPKSGHDTVSWYQQALGQGPQFIFQYYEEEERQRGNFPDRFSGHQFPNYSSELNVNALLLGDSALYLCASSLTGNQETQYFGPGTRLLVL.

The chain couples TRBV7-9 to TRBJ2-2, with TRBD1 matching over 9 bases. This CDR3 contains 16 residues. Germline V lookup: CDR1 SEHNR, CDR2 FQNEAQ (reference sequence). V lost 3 bases and J lost 3; bases outside the gene matches: 5. CDR3 protein: CASSFKQGADTGELFF. In DNA, the CDR3 is TGTGCCAGCAGCTTTAAACAGGGGGCTGACACCGGGGAGCTGTTTTTT.